This T cell receptor (beta chain) is drawn from a study of T cell responses to AZD1222 COVID-19 vaccine. Study-wide points: Most donors were white British, females outnumbered males, and clonal diversity was possibly underestimated.

Comments on this clone: Its target is not known.

Germline V gives CDR1 MNHEY, CDR2 SVGAGI. The CDR3 sequence is 12 residues long. Deletions cut 7 bases from V and 7 bases from J, with 8 bases between. Profiling relied on immunoSEQ multiplex PCR, and the TCRdb table lists in-frame clones only, not all of them. The table records about 45,000 clones, about four fifths of them present only once. This chain links TRBV6-5 with TRBJ1-6, with D hard to call. The sequence was collected from an adult who received the MenACWY meningococcal vaccine as a control. Sequencing used peripheral blood, obtained 28 days after the second dose of the MenACWY control vaccine. CDR3 sequence reads: CASKDGNSPLHF. In nucleotides, the CDR3 is TGTGCCAGCAAGGACGGGAATTCACCCCTCCACTTT.